A selection of T cell receptor beta chains follows, all from one sample in a study of somatic mutations in cytotoxic T cells in rheumatoid arthritis. Repertoires were generated with immunoSEQ multiplex PCR, while TCRdb's copy carries only in-frame clones and drops some. Among some 40,000 clones listed, 84% were seen once. The specimen sequenced was CD8+ T cells sorted from blood. These TCRs come from a man in his forties in good health. Both conserved end residues are part of each CDR3. The D gene is left open where the match is weak. The size field is filled for only some rows; it gives once, few, many or a size class.

. few TRBJ2-7 TRBV14 TGTGCCAGCAGCCAAGATCTATTCAGGGGAGGCTCCTACGAGCAGTACTTC CASSQDLFRGGSYEQYF
TRBD2 medium-sized TRBJ2-1 TRBV7-6 TGTGCCAGCAGCCCAACTAGCGGAACCTACAATGAGCAGTTCTTC CASSPTSGTYNEQFF
TRBD1 . TRBJ1-2 TRBV11-1 TGTGCCAGCAAACCCACGACAGGGGTCTATGGCTACACCTTC CASKPTTGVYGYTF
. . TRBJ2-5 TRBV30 TGTGCCTGGAGAGGAGCCCAAGAGACCCAGTACTTC CAWRGAQETQYF
. . TRBJ2-7 TRBV11-2 TGTGCCAGCAGCTTAGTCAGCGGATCTTACGAGCAGTACTTC CASSLVSGSYEQYF
. . TRBJ1-2 TRBV30 TGTGCCTGGAGTGTGGCAGAAGCCTATGGCTACACCTTC CAWSVAEAYGYTF
TRBD2 . TRBJ2-1 TRBV6-1 TGTGCCAGCAGTGAAACTAGACTAGCTGGTAATGAGCAGTTCTTC CASSETRLAGNEQFF
TRBD2 . TRBJ2-1 TRBV7-9 TGTGCCAGCAGCTTAGAAGGGACTAGCGTCAATGAGCAGTTCTTC CASSLEGTSVNEQFF
. . TRBJ2-1 TRBV7-7 TGTGCCAGCAGCTCCCGACAGGATGGGAACAATGAGCAGTTCTTC CASSSRQDGNNEQFF
. . TRBJ1-2 TRBV28 TGTGCCAGCAGTGGCGAGAGGGTAAACGAATTTGGCTACACCTTC CASSGERVNEFGYTF
. . TRBJ2-2 TRBV23-1 TGCGCCAGCAGAAAAATGGGTGGCAGAGCGAACACCGGGGAGCTGTTTTTT CASRKMGGRANTGELFF
. . TRBJ2-7 TRBV5-1 TGCGCCAGCACCTCCACCGGGACCGGGAGTGTGGAGCAGTACTTC CASTSTGTGSVEQYF
TRBD1 . TRBJ2-1 TRBV7-3 TGTGCCAGCAGACCCACAGGGGGCTGGAATGAGCAGTTCTTC CASRPTGGWNEQFF
TRBD2 . TRBJ2-3 TRBV5-1 TGCGCCAGCAGCTTACCAGCGGGGAGCACAGATACGCAGTATTTT CASSLPAGSTDTQYF
. . TRBJ2-6 TRBV28 TGTGCCAGCAGCCCTTTCCTGACAGTTACTGGGGCCAACGTCCTGACTTTC CASSPFLTVTGANVLTF
. . TRBJ1-2 TRBV28 TGTGCCAGCAGTTTCTCCTCGGGGTCCCCTCATTCCTATGGCTACACCTTC CASSFSSGSPHSYGYTF
TRBD1 . TRBJ1-1 TRBV4-1 TGCGCCAGCAGGGACAGGGGGGGATACACTGAAGCTTTCTTT CASRDRGGYTEAFF
TRBD1 . TRBJ2-7 TRBV5-4 TGTGCCAGCAGCTCCTCGGGACAGGGGGCAAACGAGCAGTACTTC CASSSSGQGANEQYF
. few TRBJ2-7 TRBV15 TGTGCCACCAGCTCCCCAGCGCAGTCTGCCGAGCAGTACTTC CATSSPAQSAEQYF
TRBD2 . TRBJ2-3 TRBV2 TGTGCCAGCAGTTGGGGTACTAGCGGCACAGATACGCAGTATTTT CASSWGTSGTDTQYF
. . TRBJ2-1 TRBV9 TGTGCCAGCAGCCCGAAGGCGGTGCCGAGCTCCTACAATGAGCAGTTCTTC CASSPKAVPSSYNEQFF
. . TRBJ2-7 TRBV6-1 TGTGCCAGCACCAGGAGGGCAGGAAACGAACAGTACTTC CASTRRAGNEQYF
. . TRBJ1-1 TRBV7-6 TGTGCCAGCAGCTTCAACAGGTGGGACACTGAAGCTTTCTTT CASSFNRWDTEAFF
. few TRBJ1-1 TRBV19 TGTGCCAGTAGTACAGGGGTGACTGAAGCTTTCTTT CASSTGVTEAFF
. once TRBJ2-3 TRBV9 TGTGCCAGCAGCGGCCCCAGGGGAGGCACAGATACGCAGTATTTT CASSGPRGGTDTQYF
TRBD2 . TRBJ2-1 TRBV11-2 TGTGCCAGCAGCTCCGCCGGGACTAGCGTCTACAATGAGCAGTTCTTC CASSSAGTSVYNEQFF
. . TRBJ2-3 TRBV9 TGTGCCAGCAGCGTAGAGGGGAAGGATACGCAGTATTTT CASSVEGKDTQYF
. . TRBJ1-1 TRBV5-8 TGTGCCAGCAGCTTGGGACTTTTGAACACTGAAGCTTTCTTT CASSLGLLNTEAFF
. . TRBJ2-2 TRBV4-2 TGTGCCAGCAGCCAAGAACGGACCGGGGAGCTGTTTTTT CASSQERTGELFF
. once TRBJ1-2 TRBV25-1 TGTGCCAGCAGTGGGGGCGGTTTCTATGGCTACACCTTC CASSGGGFYGYTF
. . TRBJ1-2 TRBV28 TGTGCCAGCAGTTTCCCGGAAAATGGCTACACCTTC CASSFPENGYTF
. . TRBJ1-4 TRBV4-2 TGTGCCAGCAGCCAAGATGGGGCAATCGGTGAAAAACTGTTTTTT CASSQDGAIGEKLFF
. . TRBJ2-3 TRBV5-1 TGCGCCAGCAGCTTGGAAGGAGTGCGTCCCACAGATACGCAGTATTTT CASSLEGVRPTDTQYF
TRBD2 . TRBJ2-7 TRBV4-3 TGCGCCAGCAGCCAAGAGTATAGCGGGAGGGCCTACGAGCAGTACTTC CASSQEYSGRAYEQYF
TRBD2 . TRBJ2-7 TRBV4-3 TGCGCCAGCAGCCGGGCTAGCGGGATTTACGAGCAGTACTTC CASSRASGIYEQYF
. . TRBJ1-1 TRBV28 TGTGCCAGCAGCCACACCGGGATCTTGGACACTGAAGCTTTCTTT CASSHTGILDTEAFF
. . TRBJ2-4 TRBV6-6 TGTGCCAGCAGTTTTTCCCTCTTAGGAGGCGGAAACATTCAGTACTTC CASSFSLLGGGNIQYF